One sample yielded the 18 T cell receptor beta chains listed below, sequenced in a study of blood T cells in healthy people across ages. Together with a sample-barcoded 5' primer, a J-beta primer mix was included in a second PCR lasting about 6 to 12 cycles. One entry per CDR3 protein, called by TCRdb with MiXCR from the 5' RACE reads. This sample has approximately 290,000 distinct CDR3 sequences, with 27% found just once. The sequenced sample was blood. The receptors originated from a woman between 65 and 79 years old in good health.

There are a few counts of this clonotype. The V gene is TRBV12-3 or TRBV12-4, the J gene TRBJ2-6; unclear D gene. CDR3 length: 14 amino acids. V was cut by 3 bases and J by 4 bases, with 7 bases left in between. The CDR3 sequence is CASSFFPGANVLTF. In nucleotides, the CDR3 is TGTGCCAGCAGTTTTTTTCCCGGGGCCAACGTCCTGACTTTC.

This clonotype was seen more than once but under ten times. The J gene is TRBJ2-1, the V gene TRBV6-6; D gene ambiguous. The DNA end lines up better with TRBJ2-7; the J call may be wrong. The V gene's germline CDR1 is MNHNY and CDR2 SVGAGI (reference sequence). The CDR3 covers 13 residues. The CDR3 loop reads CASSSAVPGEQYF. CDR3 in DNA: TGTGCCAGCAGTTCCGCGGTACCGGGCGAGCAGTACTTC.

This clonotype showed up just a few times. This chain uses TRBV20-1 with TRBJ2-1; the match to TRBD2 covers 13 bases. After removal of 0 bases from V and 4 bases from J, the junction contained 9 bases not matched to a gene. This CDR3 has 18 amino acids. Looked up from germline, CDR1 is DFQATT and CDR2 is SNEGSKA (reference sequence). The CDR3 sequence: CSARDWGTSGANYNEQFF. In DNA, the CDR3 is TGCAGTGCTAGAGATTGGGGGACTAGCGGGGCGAATTACAATGAGCAGTTCTTC.

A few counts support this clonotype. V and J are TRBV20-1 and TRBJ2-7; perhaps TRBD2 as D (5 bases). This CDR3 spans 13 amino acids. Germline values: CDR1 DFQATT, CDR2 SNEGSKA (reference sequence). V was pared by 1 base and J by 4 bases, with 11 bases between. The CDR3 DNA reads TGCAGTGCTAGAGCAGGCAGGAGGTACGAGCAGTACTTC. It is translated as CSARAGRRYEQYF.

The chain has TRBV14 and TRBJ2-7; D gene uncertain. Trimming shortened V by 1 base and J by 3 bases, and 10 bases separated the two germline ends. The CDR3 spans 14 residues. Germline CDR1 reads SGHDN; CDR2 reads FVKESK. CDR3 loop: CASSQAADDYEQYF. CDR3 DNA sequence: TGTGCCAGCAGCCAAGCGGCAGACGACTACGAGCAGTACTTC.

Notes on this clonotype: At one end the junction does not follow the germline gene, possibly because of a read error. V is TRBV5-4 and J is TRBJ2-3; D may correspond to TRBD1 or TRBD2 (5 bases each). Germline loops: CDR1 SGHNT, CDR2 YYREEE (reference sequence). The CDR3 length is 15 residues. In nucleotides, the CDR3 is TGTGCCAGCAGCTTGGAGGTGGGGACCACAGATACGCATTATTTT. This translates into CASSLEVGTTDTHYF.

This clonotype was seen a handful of times. The chain uses TRBV18 and TRBJ2-5; D unclear. The V gene's germline CDR1 is KGHSH and CDR2 LQKENI. The CDR3 runs to 14 residues. V lost 2 bases to trimming and J lost 0 bases, with 7 bases between them. Here the CDR3 reads CASSPRTNQETQYF. The CDR3 nucleotides read TGTGCCAGCTCACCAAGGACCAACCAAGAGACCCAGTACTTC.

This clonotype came up a few times. One end of the junction does not line up with germline, which may come from a read error. The CDR3 loop is CASSPGTSARTDTHYF. The DNA of the CDR3 is TGCGCCAGCAGCCCCGGGACTAGCGCACGCACAGATACGCACTATTTT. The V gene is TRBV5-1, the J gene TRBJ2-3; 10 bases are a match to TRBD2. From germline, CDR1 is SGHRS and CDR2 YFSETQ. The length of the CDR3 is 16 residues.

The chain recombines TRBV7-6 with TRBJ2-7; 7 bases align to TRBD2. J lost 3 bases, V lost 1 base, and 6 bases had no gene match. The CDR3 is 15 amino acids. Germline-derived CDR1 and CDR2 are SGHVS and FNYEAQ. The CDR3 region has the DNA TGTGCCAGCAGCTTAGGTGGGAGCGGGGACTACGAGCAGTACTTC. Translated, it gives CASSLGGSGDYEQYF.

This chain connects TRBV29-1 to TRBJ2-5; 8 bases match TRBD2. The CDR3 contains 13 residues. Germline V gene data show CDR1 as SQVTM and CDR2 as ANQGSEA. Trimming removed 6 bases from V and 1 base from J; junction bases left unmatched: 4. Here the CDR3 DNA reads TGCAGCGTGGCGGGGGGCCTCCAAGAGACCCAGTACTTC. Protein product: CSVAGGLQETQYF.

V gene TRBV29-1 combines with J gene TRBJ2-5, with 11 bases fitting TRBD2. V trimming: 3 bases; J trimming: 2 bases; junction bases outside the gene matches: 8. The CDR3 covers 16 residues. In germline, CDR1 is SQVTM, CDR2 ANQGSEA. This CDR3 reads CSVEGLAEGWQETQYF. In nucleotides, the CDR3 is TGCAGCGTTGAGGGACTAGCGGAGGGGTGGCAAGAGACCCAGTACTTC.

The J gene is TRBJ2-5, the V gene TRBV28; maybe TRBD1 (5 bases). V gave up 7 bases and J gave up 5 bases, with 14 bases separating them. This CDR3 spans 13 amino acids. The V gene's germline CDR1 is MDHEN and CDR2 SYDVKM. The CDR3 DNA reads as TGTGCCAGCAAGGAACAGGTTCGGGAGACCCAGTACTTC. Translation gives CASKEQVRETQYF.

The chain couples TRBV7-8 to TRBJ1-1, with D tentatively TRBD1 (5 bases). The length of the CDR3 is 14 residues. The ends were cut back, 5 bases at V and 0 bases at J, with 10 bases in the middle. Germline V CDR1 and CDR2: SGHVS, FQNEAQ. The CDR3 DNA sequence: TGTGCCAGCAGCCCGGACATACTGAACACTGAAGCTTTCTTT. Residues: CASSPDILNTEAFF.

This chain uses TRBV29-1 with TRBJ2-7; 7 bases match TRBD1. The V gene end was trimmed by 1 base and the J gene end by 3 bases; junction bases not matched to a gene: 3. The CDR3 loop spans 13 amino acids. Germline CDR1 reads SQVTM; CDR2 reads ANQGSEA. CDR3 coding DNA: TGCAGCGTTGAAGTTCGACAGGGCTACGAGCAGTACTTC. It encodes CSVEVRQGYEQYF.

The chain links TRBV29-1 to TRBJ1-2; TRBD1 matches 8 bases. J lost 4 bases, V lost 8 bases, and 6 bases had no gene match. Germline values: CDR1 SQVTM, CDR2 ANQGSEA. CDR3 length: 12 amino acids. Here the CDR3 reads CSTTDRAYGYTF. CDR3 coding DNA: TGCAGCACTACGGACAGGGCCTATGGCTACACCTTC.

This chain joins TRBV27 and TRBJ2-2; 13 nucleotides match TRBD2. The CDR3 spans 17 residues. Germline-derived CDR1 and CDR2 are MNHEY and SMNVEV (reference sequence). The V segment lost 3 bases and the J segment 6 bases; nucleotides outside the gene matches: 7. The CDR3 DNA reads TGTGCCAGCAGTTTTCGGACTAGCGGGAGTTACGCCGGGGAGCTGTTTTTT. Translating it yields CASSFRTSGSYAGELFF.

This chain uses TRBV20-1 with TRBJ2-5, with 11 positions matching TRBD2. The CDR3 runs to 16 residues. Germline assignment: CDR1 DFQATT and CDR2 SNEGSKA (reference sequence). After removal of 4 bases from V and 2 bases from J, the junction contained 9 bases not matched to a gene. The CDR3 nucleotides read TGCAGTGCTAACACCGGGACTAGCGGTCCACAAGAGACCCAGTACTTC. It encodes CSANTGTSGPQETQYF.

The chain recombines TRBV14 with TRBJ2-1; 10 bases are shared with TRBD1. CDR1 SGHDN and CDR2 FVKESK come from the germline V gene. The CDR3 has 15 amino acids. V trimming: 4 bases; J trimming: 4 bases; junction bases outside the gene matches: 4. The CDR3 is CASSLGTGVYNEQFF. CDR3 sequence (DNA): TGTGCCAGCAGCCTCGGGACAGGGGTTTACAATGAGCAGTTCTTC.